This T cell receptor (beta chain) appears in the sequencing data of a study of immune evolution from preneoplasia to lung adenocarcinoma. The overall study: HLA loss of heterozygosity: about 7% AIS, around 16% MIA, roughly 30% ADC, none AAH.

Patients had resection in Japan or China between the mid-2010s and the late 2010s. Each case's diagnosis was confirmed by two pathologists on H&E. Sequencing was performed with immunoSEQ multiplex PCR; in TCRdb, only in-frame clones are kept and a portion is missing. The table records fewer than 10,000 clones, around 73% of them present only once. In this sample, this clone is medium-sized. The CDR3 loop spans 15 amino acids. The V gene's germline CDR1 is MGHRA and CDR2 YSYEKL. V was shortened by 0 bases and J by 1 base, with 6 bases between the two germline ends. Sequences were obtained from FFPE minimally invasive lung adenocarcinoma tissue. The V and J genes are TRBV4-1 and TRBJ2-2; D remains unclear. The source is an older donor with lung adenocarcinoma. CDR3 in amino acids: CASSQDRVNTGELFF. The CDR3 DNA reads as TGCGCCAGCAGCCAAGATAGGGTGAACACCGGGGAGCTGTTTTTT.